This TCR beta chain was sequenced for a study of T cells in Graves' hyperthyroidism and ophthalmopathy. On the basis of clinical symptoms, serum thyroxine and TRAb, thyroid ultrasound and orbital computed tomography, diagnoses were made. Regions amplified from RNA transcripts were the TCR beta CDR3 regions. In the first-round RT-PCR of the TCR CDR3, the HTBI primer set was used. Each CDR3 protein gets one entry after TCRdb re-called the multiplex PCR reads with MiXCR. The sample carries 600,000 to 700,000 distinct CDR3 sequences, 45% recorded once. The ends lost 3 bases at V and 4 bases at J; junction bases unmatched: 4. The V gene's germline CDR1 is SGHDN and CDR2 FVKESK. There are 14 residues in the CDR3.

This chain connects TRBV14 to TRBJ1-2; 8 bases map to TRBD1. Input material: peripheral blood or thyroid tissue (not recorded which). This clonotype originated in an adult man with Graves' disease, either hyperthyroidism or ophthalmopathy (not recorded which). The CDR3 is CASSQDTGGYGYTF. The CDR3 DNA reads TGTGCCAGCAGCCAGGATACAGGGGGCTATGGCTACACCTTC. The full variable domain, rest sourced from reference TRBV14 and TRBJ1-2, is EAGVTQFPSHSVIEKGQTVTLRCDPISGHDNLYWYRRVMGKEIKFLLHFVKESKQDESGMPNNRFLAERTGGTYSTLKVQPAELEDSGVYFCASSQDTGGYGYTFGSGTRLTVV.